This TCR delta chain was documented in a study of γδ T cells in repeated Plasmodium falciparum infection. Study details: Over about 600 days, donors received four mosquito-bite P. falciparum NF54 infections.

Findings and caveats of the study: Many TCRgamma sequences overlapped between individuals in stable Vgamma9/Vdelta2+ repertoires. Compared with Australian children, Malian Vdelta2-negative repertoires seemed more clonal, less diverse, less shared.

Points on this clone: Antigen specificity is unknown. A read error likely explains this, since a far larger clone differs by one base. This same CDR3 is encoded by further DNA sequences in the sample.

Each sorted gammadelta sample had TRG and TRD chains sequenced. TCRdb re-processed the multiplex PCR reads via CATT. The sample has more than 70,000 delta-chain clones; 0.75% to 1% are singletons. The CDR3 spans 27 residues. Germline V gene sequence: CDR1 TSWWSYY, CDR2 QGS. Bulk repertoires came from Vgamma9/Vdelta2+ or Vdelta2-negative gammadelta T cells flow-sorted from PBMC. V gene TRDV1 combines with J gene TRDJ1; 8 bases match TRDD3. Material for sequencing was gamma-delta T cells from blood. The receptor's source is a pool of human donors (malaria-infected and uninfected, not separated). The CDR3 here is CALGELVFCLLGPPTGGPTLYTDKLIF. The CDR3 bases are TGTGCTCTTGGGGAACTAGTATTTTGTCTCCTAGGCCCCCCAACTGGGGGTCCTACTTTGTACACCGATAAACTCATTTTT.